This is a list of T cell receptor beta chains from one sample in a study of T cell responses to AZD1222 COVID-19 vaccine. Using immunoSEQ multiplex PCR, the repertoire was profiled, and TCRdb retains in-frame clones only, with some absent. The sample shows about 120,000 clones, over 75% of them seen only once. The source was peripheral blood, collected on day 0 of AZD1222 vaccination. Receptors were obtained from an adult in good health. Each CDR3 is given with its conserved first and last residue. The D gene is left open where the match is weak. Only some rows state a clone size, as once, few, many or a class for expanded clones.

j_gene,abundance,v_gene,d_gene,CDR3nt,CDR3aa
TRBJ1-1,few,TRBV3-1/TRBV3-2,TRBD1,TGTGCCAGCAGCCAAGACAGGGGGACGATTGAAGCTTTCTTT,CASSQDRGTIEAFF
TRBJ1-5,.,TRBV5-8,.,TGTGCCAGCAGCTACCATGGGGGGGGCAATCAGCCCCAGCATTTT,CASSYHGGGNQPQHF
TRBJ2-7,.,TRBV3-1/TRBV3-2,TRBD2,TGTGCCAGCAGCCAAGGTAGCGGGGGAAGTTACTTC,CASSQGSGGSYF
TRBJ2-2,few,TRBV10-3,.,TGTGCCATCAGTACTCTGACCGGGGAGCTGTTTTTT,CAISTLTGELFF
TRBJ2-1,once,TRBV7-3,.,TGTGCCAGCGCTATCAGGGGGACTGGGTCCTACAATGAGCAGTTCTTC,CASAIRGTGSYNEQFF
TRBJ2-3,.,TRBV27,TRBD2,TGTGCCAGCATATGGACTAGAGGTCACACAGATACGCAGTATTTT,CASIWTRGHTDTQYF
TRBJ2-3,.,TRBV5-1,TRBD2,TGCGCCAGCAGCTTGGGTGGTAGCGGGAGCACAGATACGCAGTATTTT,CASSLGGSGSTDTQYF
TRBJ2-7,once,TRBV6-5,TRBD2,TGTGCCAGCACCAGAACGACTAGCGGCACCTACGAGCAGTACTTC,CASTRTTSGTYEQYF
TRBJ2-3,.,TRBV6-1,TRBD2,TGTGCCAGCAGTGAGCTAGCGGGGGGTTTAAATACGCAGTATTTT,CASSELAGGLNTQYF
TRBJ2-1,.,TRBV20-1,.,TGCAGTGCTAGTGGGGCCCCTAGCTCCTACAATGAGCAGTTCTTC,CSASGAPSSYNEQFF
TRBJ2-3,many,TRBV7-9,.,TGTGCCAGCAGCCCCAACCTCGCCCACAAAAACTGGTATACGCAGTATTTT,CASSPNLAHKNWYTQYF
TRBJ2-7,few,TRBV5-5,.,TGTGCCAGCAGACAAATGGGGACGGGGCTGGAGCAGTACTTC,CASRQMGTGLEQYF
TRBJ1-3,.,TRBV30,.,TGTGCCTGGATCACCCCTGGAAACACCATATATTTT,CAWITPGNTIYF
TRBJ2-1,.,TRBV30,.,TGTGCCTGGAGTGTAGGCGGTTTCAATGAGCAGTTCTTC,CAWSVGGFNEQFF
TRBJ2-2,.,TRBV7-2,.,TGTGCCAGCAGCTCTCAGAGAGCCGCCGGGGAGCTGTTTTTT,CASSSQRAAGELFF
TRBJ1-4,.,TRBV2,.,TGTGCCGGCCGGGACTTCGGATCTACAGTAGCTAATGAAAAACTGTTTTTT,CAGRDFGSTVANEKLFF
TRBJ2-7,few,TRBV11-1,TRBD2,TGTGCCAGCAGCTTTGCAGCGGGAGGGTCCTACGAGCAGTACTTC,CASSFAAGGSYEQYF
TRBJ2-4,.,TRBV5-4,TRBD1,TGTGCCAGCAGCTCAGGACAGGGGCAGGGCAAAAACATTCAGTACTTC,CASSSGQGQGKNIQYF
TRBJ1-6,.,TRBV21-1,.,TGTGCCAGCAGCAAACGGGACAGGGGAAATAATTCACCCCTCCACTTT,CASSKRDRGNNSPLHF
TRBJ2-3,.,TRBV3-1/TRBV3-2,TRBD2,TGTGCCAGCAGCCAAATGTCTAGCGGGACTTACACAGATACGCAGTATTTT,CASSQMSSGTYTDTQYF
TRBJ1-4,.,TRBV2,.,TGTGCGGGGGGGGAGAAACTGTTTTTT,CAGGEKLFF
TRBJ2-3,.,TRBV4-2,.,TGTGCCAGCAGCCAACCCAAGGGGGGAGGGCCAGATACGCAGTATTTT,CASSQPKGGGPDTQYF
TRBJ2-1,.,TRBV14,.,TGTGCCAGCAGCCAAGAACTGTTTAATGAGCAGTTCTTC,CASSQELFNEQFF
TRBJ1-2,.,TRBV5-1,.,TGCGCCAGCCAACAGGGTAGGGGTAACTATGGCTACACCTTC,CASQQGRGNYGYTF
TRBJ1-4,.,TRBV28,.,TGTGCCAGCAGGACACAGGGTCGGGTCGAAAAACTGTTTTTT,CASRTQGRVEKLFF
TRBJ1-4,.,TRBV3-1/TRBV3-2,.,TGTGCCAGCAGCCAAGAATGGGGGGGGTACGGAAAACTGTTTTTT,CASSQEWGGYGKLFF
TRBJ1-6,.,TRBV4-1,.,TGCGCCAGCAGCCAAGTACGAGTAAATAGTCTCTTTGGAGTTGGACCCCTCCACTTT,CASSQVRVNSLFGVGPLHF
TRBJ2-4,once,TRBV7-2,.,TGTGCCAGCAGCTTAGGGGGTGTCCAAAACATTCAGTACTTC,CASSLGGVQNIQYF
TRBJ2-3,.,TRBV28,TRBD2,TGTGCCAGCAGTTTATACCCTAGCGGGGGGGCGGTCCCGCAGTATTTT,CASSLYPSGGAVPQYF
TRBJ1-2,.,TRBV6-4,.,TGTGCCAGGACATCCAGGGGTCGGGGCTACACCTTC,CARTSRGRGYTF
TRBJ1-5,.,TRBV5-1,.,TGCGCCAGCAGCACAACAGGGTCTGGCAATCAGCCCCAGCATTTT,CASSTTGSGNQPQHF
TRBJ2-1,.,TRBV2,TRBD2,TGTGCCAGCACCGCGGTACTAGCGGGAGGATGGAATGAGCAGTTCTTC,CASTAVLAGGWNEQFF
TRBJ2-1,.,TRBV7-9,.,TGTGCCAGCAGCTCCGGACCGAGCTGGGAGCAGTTCTTC,CASSSGPSWEQFF
TRBJ2-7,.,TRBV5-1,.,TGCGCCAGCAGCTTCCGGGACTCGGGGCAGTACTTC,CASSFRDSGQYF
TRBJ1-4,.,TRBV27,TRBD1,TGTGCCAGCAGTTTATCGCGTCCGGGACAGGGGGGTGAAAAACTGTTTTTT,CASSLSRPGQGGEKLFF
TRBJ1-6,.,TRBV27,.,TGTGCCAGCAGGGATTCACCCCTCCACTTT,CASRDSPLHF
TRBJ1-2,.,TRBV14,.,TGTGCCAGCAGCCCTCCGTCGAGGCGGGTTGGCTACACCTTC,CASSPPSRRVGYTF
TRBJ2-7,.,TRBV3-1/TRBV3-2,.,TGTGCCAGCAGCCAAGTTCATTACGAGCAGTACTTC,CASSQVHYEQYF
TRBJ2-6,.,TRBV12-5,TRBD1,TGTGCTAGTGGTCCTGGACAGGCTGGGGCCAACGTCCTGACTTTC,CASGPGQAGANVLTF
TRBJ2-3,few,TRBV11-3,.,TGTGCCAGCAGCCAGACTGGGGGGATAGGGACAGATACGCAGTATTTT,CASSQTGGIGTDTQYF
TRBJ2-7,.,TRBV20-1,TRBD2,TGCAGTGCTAGTCCGGGAGGGGTCTACGAGCAGTACTTC,CSASPGGVYEQYF
TRBJ2-2,.,TRBV7-9,.,TGTGCCACCCTTCCCCGGGTTTTTCTCACCGGGGAGCTGTTTTTT,CATLPRVFLTGELFF
TRBJ1-1,once,TRBV5-4,.,TGTGCCAGCAGCCCCCCCGGCTTGAACACTGAAGCTTTCTTT,CASSPPGLNTEAFF
TRBJ1-2,once,TRBV30,.,TGTGCCTGGCTTACAGGGAGAGTCAACTATGGCTACACCTTC,CAWLTGRVNYGYTF
TRBJ1-2,.,TRBV6-4,.,TGTGCCAGCAGTGACTTCTTCCGCCCAGGGAAGGAGTATGGCTACACCTTC,CASSDFFRPGKEYGYTF
TRBJ2-2,once,TRBV11-2,.,TGTGCCAGCAGAAACTTGGTAGGGTCGGAGCTGTTTTTT,CASRNLVGSELFF
TRBJ2-2,.,TRBV6-4,TRBD1,TGTGCCAGCAGTGACTCGATGGGACAGGGCGACACCGGGGAGCTGTTTTTT,CASSDSMGQGDTGELFF